This T cell receptor beta chain was identified during a study of blood T cell repertoires in COVID-19 (dated by TCRdb to 2018 to 2020). General notes on the study: Samples from collaborators originated in the United States, Italy and Spain and spanned both the acute and convalescent phases of COVID-19. The prospective study material was composed of cDNA or gDNA derived from T cells, B-cell-depleted T cells, or PBMCs. Deeply sampled blood TCRbeta repertoires from subjects exposed to, actively infected with, or recovered from COVID-19 were included in the dataset. The repertoires were released in a freely available public database meant as a resource for research on the immune response to SARS-CoV-2. Samples came from the ongoing ImmuneRACE study (first 160 participants) plus 1,254 subjects from 6 global collaborators. Nearly every sample came with metadata listing a de-identified subject ID, COVID-19 status, age in years and sex. Where available, HLA class I and class II types were obtained from metadata supplied by the sample provider rather than from assay-based typing. Overall study results and their limits: The quantity of clinical and demographic metadata differed by source and by participant and was supplied without curation.

This clone is a singleton in its sample. Its antigen remains undetermined. No quality values exist for individual bases; no much larger clone is one base distant. Taken from the germline V gene (reference sequence), the CDR1 and CDR2 loops are PRHDT and FYEKMQ. The CDR3 measures 18 amino acids from cysteine to phenylalanine. Of all the DNA, just the CDR3 is kept, 54 bases in frame from base 1. Here V drops 4 bases and J drops 4 bases, and the junction holds 16 bases not matched to any gene. Enrolling through a virtual design, the prospective study's participants ranged in age from about 18 to 89 years and lived across 24 United States geographic areas. In the prospective study, participants were assigned to cohorts based on the clinical history participants reported in a screening survey and a study questionnaire. Recovered participants in ImmuneRACE Cohort 3 were defined as having two consecutive negative NP/OP PCR tests, clearance from a healthcare professional, or resolution of symptoms. In the prospective study, mobile phlebotomists collected whole blood, serum and a nasopharyngeal or oropharyngeal swab from each participant. Participants in the prospective study had the option to provide additional blood draws and questionnaires over a roughly 2-month period. Before DNA extraction, prospective study blood samples were shipped either frozen or at room temperature.

TCRbeta CDR3 regions were amplified from genomic DNA by means of the immunoSEQ Assay, a bias-controlled multiplex PCR. The authors' pipeline ran thus. The number of nucleated cells in each sample was estimated by amplification of reference gene primers within the assay. To quantify the absolute abundance of each unique TCRbeta CDR3 rearrangement, sequence reads were collapsed and filtered. Productive Simpson clonality was computed per sample as the square root of Simpson's diversity index over productive rearrangements. TCRdb took this table from immuneACCESS and kept in-frame rearrangements with V and J called. Such tables lack part of the clones; where checked against another copy, unresolved V genes explain under half of the gap, and the rest is unexplained. The DNA gave D and trimming, while V, J and clone size come from that table. This sample has 300,000 to 350,000 clones in its table, and roughly 87% of those were observed once. Approximately 9% of the sample is taken by the ten largest.

Material for sequencing was PBMCs or T cells enriched from blood (not recorded which). This TCR was recovered from a woman aged 18-29 years who had recovered from COVID-19. The V and J genes are TRBV13 and TRBJ2-7; TRBD1 lines up with 10 middle nucleotides. The DNA sequence is as follows: TGTGCCAGCAGCTCTAGGTTAGGACAGGGGGAGATATGGTACGAGCAGTACTTC. Its translation is CASSSRLGQGEIWYEQYF.